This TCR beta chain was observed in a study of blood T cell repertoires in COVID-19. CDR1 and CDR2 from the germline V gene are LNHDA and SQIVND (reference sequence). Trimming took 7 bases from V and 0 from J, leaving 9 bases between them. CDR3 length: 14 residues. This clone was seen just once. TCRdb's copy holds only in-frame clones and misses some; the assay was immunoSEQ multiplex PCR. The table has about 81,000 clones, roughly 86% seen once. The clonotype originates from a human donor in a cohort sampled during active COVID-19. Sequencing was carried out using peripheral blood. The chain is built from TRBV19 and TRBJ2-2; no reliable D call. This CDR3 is CASIGTANTGELFF. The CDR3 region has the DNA TGTGCCAGTATAGGAACAGCGAACACCGGGGAGCTGTTTTTT.